This TCR beta chain was captured by sequencing in a study of vaccination and CD4 T cells after COVID-19. The treatment: roughly 11-day PBMC culture with coronavirus spike peptide pools or control peptides (ViraFEST assay). The Oncomine TCR Beta short-read assay generated sequence data from the DNA of cultured CD4+ T cells. One entry per CDR3 protein, called by TCRdb with MiXCR from the PCR reads. The sample includes about 20,000 distinct CDR3 sequences, around 56% seen only once; the top ten take 7.9%. V gave up 6 bases and J gave up 5 bases, with 8 bases separating them. CDR1 is GTSNPN, CDR2 SVGIG, per germline (reference sequence). The CDR3 totals 12 residues. A note on this clonotype: Antigen: not known.

Specimen: CD4+ T cells from blood, cultured in vitro. This chain links TRBV30 with TRBJ1-6; D may be TRBD1 (5 bases). This receptor was obtained from a human donor who had recovered from COVID-19. CDR3 nucleotides: TGTGCCTGTCAGGGAAATAATTCACCCCTCCACTTT. Amino acid sequence: CACQGNNSPLHF.